This TCR beta chain was identified in a study of graft-versus-host responses after intestinal transplantation. For the study at large: Every one of the recipients received anti-thymocyte globulin induction and afterwards took tacrolimus and steroids for around 3 years.

Sequencing was performed with immunoSEQ multiplex PCR; in TCRdb, only in-frame clones are kept and a portion is missing. The table has some 90,000 clones, over 80% seen once. With regard to this clone: Its antigen is not identified.

V lost 5 bases, J lost 6 bases, and 10 bases stayed unmatched. CDR1 is MRHNA and CDR2 is SNTAGT in the germline V gene. CDR3 length equals 14 residues. The origin of this receptor is a human donor who received an intestinal transplant. Sequenced here: unstimulated CD8+ T cells sorted from spleen or lymph node cells, sampled before intestinal transplant. The chain employs TRBV6-4 and TRBJ2-7, with 7 bases identical to TRBD1. For the CDR3, the DNA is TGTGCCAGCAGTCCTGACAGGGTTGGGCTCGAGCAGTACTTC. The encoded protein is CASSPDRVGLEQYF.